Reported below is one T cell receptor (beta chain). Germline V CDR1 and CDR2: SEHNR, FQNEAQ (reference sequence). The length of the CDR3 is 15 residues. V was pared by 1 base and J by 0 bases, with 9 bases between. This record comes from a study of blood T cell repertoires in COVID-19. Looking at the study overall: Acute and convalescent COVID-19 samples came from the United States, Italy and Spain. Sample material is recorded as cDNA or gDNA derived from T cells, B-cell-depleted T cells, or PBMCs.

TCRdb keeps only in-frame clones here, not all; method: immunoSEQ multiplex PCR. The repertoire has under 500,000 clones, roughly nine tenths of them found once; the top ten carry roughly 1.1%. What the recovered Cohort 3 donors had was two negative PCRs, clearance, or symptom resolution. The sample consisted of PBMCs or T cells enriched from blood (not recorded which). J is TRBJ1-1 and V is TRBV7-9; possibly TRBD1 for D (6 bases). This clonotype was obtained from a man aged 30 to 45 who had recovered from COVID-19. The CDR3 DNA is TGTGCCAGCAGCTTAGTTACAGGGTTGAACACTGAAGCTTTCTTT. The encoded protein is CASSLVTGLNTEAFF. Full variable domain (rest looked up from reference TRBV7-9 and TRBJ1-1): DTGVSQNPRHKITKRGQNVTFRCDPISEHNRLYWYRQTLGQGPEFLTYFQNEAQLEKSRLLSDRFSAERPKGSFSTLEIQRTEQGDSAMYLCASSLVTGLNTEAFFGQGTRLTVV.